The sequence of this TCR beta chain was determined in a study of blood T cells in healthy people across ages. Regarding the study as a whole: PBMCs went unsorted, and a conclusive naive versus antigen-experienced comparison was therefore prevented. Across the age range, TCR beta diversity per million T cells fell in a roughly linear way.

Germline V CDR1 and CDR2: DFQATT, SNEGSKA (reference sequence). This CDR3 region has 16 residues. The V end lost 4 bases, the J end lost 7 bases, and 25 bases lay between the germline ends. A second PCR of 7 to 11 cycles used a sample-barcoded 5' primer and a J-beta primer mix. Per-sample output comprised a minimum of 3 million paired-end reads containing CDR3. TCRdb reprocessed the 5' RACE reads with MiXCR, giving one entry per CDR3 protein. The table includes 980,000 or so distinct CDR3 sequences, roughly 50% detected once. Donation came from healthy Caucasian individuals in Russia who were aged roughly 6 to 95. In the case of this clonotype: Its target is not known.

This clonotype was obtained from a man in his thirties or forties in good health. This rearrangement joins TRBV20-1 to TRBJ1-1; D uncertain. The sample taken for sequencing was blood. CDR3 nucleotides: TGCAGTGCTACACCTCTCTTAGAGAAGCTCGACTTTGAAGCTTTCTTT. Protein sequence: CSATPLLEKLDFEAFF.